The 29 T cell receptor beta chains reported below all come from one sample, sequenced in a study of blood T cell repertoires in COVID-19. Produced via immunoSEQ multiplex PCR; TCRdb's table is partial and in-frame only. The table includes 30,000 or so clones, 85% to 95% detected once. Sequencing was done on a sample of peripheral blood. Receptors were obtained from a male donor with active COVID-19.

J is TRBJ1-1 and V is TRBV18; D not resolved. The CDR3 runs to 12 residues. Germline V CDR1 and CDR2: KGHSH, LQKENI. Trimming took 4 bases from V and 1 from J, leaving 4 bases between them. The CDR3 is CASSRGNTEAFF. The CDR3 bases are TGTGCCAGCTCACGAGGGAACACTGAAGCTTTCTTT.

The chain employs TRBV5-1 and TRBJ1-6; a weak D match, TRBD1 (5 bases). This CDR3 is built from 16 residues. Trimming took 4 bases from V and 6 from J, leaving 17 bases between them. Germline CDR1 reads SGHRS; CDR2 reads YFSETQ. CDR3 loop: CASSLVGRVSNSPLHF. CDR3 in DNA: TGCGCCAGCAGCCTGGTAGGCAGGGTCTCTAATTCACCCCTCCACTTT.

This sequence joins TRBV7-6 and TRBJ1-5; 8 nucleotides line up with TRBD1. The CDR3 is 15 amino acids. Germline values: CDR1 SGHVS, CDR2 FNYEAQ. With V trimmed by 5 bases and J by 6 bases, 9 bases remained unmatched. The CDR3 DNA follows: TGTGCCAGCAGCGCCGGACAGGGTGGCGGTCAGCCCCAGCATTTT. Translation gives CASSAGQGGGQPQHF. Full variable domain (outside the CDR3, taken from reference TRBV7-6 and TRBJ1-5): GAGVSQSPRYKVTKRGQDVALRCDPISGHVSLYWYRQALGQGPEFLTYFNYEAQQDKSGLPNDRFSAERPEGSISTLTIQRTEQRDSAMYRCASSAGQGGGQPQHFGDGTRLSIL.

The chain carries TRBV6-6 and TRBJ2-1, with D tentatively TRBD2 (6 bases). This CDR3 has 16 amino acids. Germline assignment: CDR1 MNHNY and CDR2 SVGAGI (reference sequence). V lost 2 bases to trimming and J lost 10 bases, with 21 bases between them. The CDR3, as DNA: TGTGCCAGCAGTTACCCCCGGGACGGATTTGGAGGGGAGCAGTTCTTC. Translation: CASSYPRDGFGGEQFF.

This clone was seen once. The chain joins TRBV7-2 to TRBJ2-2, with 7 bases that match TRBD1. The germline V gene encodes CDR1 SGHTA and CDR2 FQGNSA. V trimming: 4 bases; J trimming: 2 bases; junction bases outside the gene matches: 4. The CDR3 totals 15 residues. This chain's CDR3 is CASSSDRVNTGELFF. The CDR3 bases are TGTGCCAGCAGCTCCGACAGGGTCAACACCGGGGAGCTGTTTTTT.

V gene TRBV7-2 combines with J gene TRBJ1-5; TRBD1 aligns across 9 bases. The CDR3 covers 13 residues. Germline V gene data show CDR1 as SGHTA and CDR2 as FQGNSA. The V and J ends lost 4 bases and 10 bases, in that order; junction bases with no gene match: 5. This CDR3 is CASSSGDRDPQHF. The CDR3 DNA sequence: TGTGCCAGCAGCTCCGGGGACAGGGACCCCCAGCATTTT.

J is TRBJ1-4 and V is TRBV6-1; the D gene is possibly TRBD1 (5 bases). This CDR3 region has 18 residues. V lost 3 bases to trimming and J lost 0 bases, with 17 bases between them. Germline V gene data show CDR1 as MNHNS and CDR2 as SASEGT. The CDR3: CASSDPGGRGTTNEKLFF. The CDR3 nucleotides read TGTGCCAGCAGTGACCCGGGGGGGAGAGGAACAACTAATGAAAAACTGTTTTTT.

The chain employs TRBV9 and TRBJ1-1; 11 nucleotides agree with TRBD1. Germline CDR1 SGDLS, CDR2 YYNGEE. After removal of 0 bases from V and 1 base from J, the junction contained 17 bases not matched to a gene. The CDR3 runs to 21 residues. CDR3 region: CASSVGLSPGTGGPSNTEAFF. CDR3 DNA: TGTGCCAGCAGCGTAGGATTATCACCCGGGACAGGGGGACCTTCGAACACTGAAGCTTTCTTT. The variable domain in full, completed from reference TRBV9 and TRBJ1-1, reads DSGVTQTPKHLITATGQRVTLRCSPRSGDLSVYWYQQSLDQGLQFLIQYYNGEERAKGNILERFSAQQFPDLHSELNLSSLELGDSALYFCASSVGLSPGTGGPSNTEAFFGQGTRLTVV.

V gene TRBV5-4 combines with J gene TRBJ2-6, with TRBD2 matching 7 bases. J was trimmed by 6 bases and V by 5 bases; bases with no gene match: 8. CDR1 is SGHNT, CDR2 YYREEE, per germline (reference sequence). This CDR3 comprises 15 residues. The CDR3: CASRPGGILANVLTF. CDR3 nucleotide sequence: TGTGCCAGCAGACCCGGGGGGATCTTGGCCAACGTCCTGACTTTC.

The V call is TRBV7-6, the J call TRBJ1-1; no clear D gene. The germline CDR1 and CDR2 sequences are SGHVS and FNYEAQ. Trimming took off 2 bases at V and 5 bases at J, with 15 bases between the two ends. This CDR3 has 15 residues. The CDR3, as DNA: TGTGCCAGCAGCTTAAGTCACGGAGGGTATACTGAAGCTTTCTTT. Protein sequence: CASSLSHGGYTEAFF.

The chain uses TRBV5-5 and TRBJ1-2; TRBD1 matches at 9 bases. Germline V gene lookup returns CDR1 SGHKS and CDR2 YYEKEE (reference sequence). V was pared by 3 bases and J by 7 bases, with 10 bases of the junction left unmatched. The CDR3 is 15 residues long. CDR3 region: CASSSYSQGAFGYTF. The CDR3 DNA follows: TGTGCCAGCAGCTCTTATTCACAGGGGGCCTTTGGCTACACCTTC.

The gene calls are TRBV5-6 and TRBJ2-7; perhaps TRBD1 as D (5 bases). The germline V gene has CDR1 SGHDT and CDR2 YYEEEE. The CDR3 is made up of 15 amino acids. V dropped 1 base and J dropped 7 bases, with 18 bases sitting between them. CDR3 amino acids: CASSLNGAPNREQYF. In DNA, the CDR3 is TGTGCCAGCAGCTTGAATGGGGCCCCCAATCGGGAGCAGTACTTC.

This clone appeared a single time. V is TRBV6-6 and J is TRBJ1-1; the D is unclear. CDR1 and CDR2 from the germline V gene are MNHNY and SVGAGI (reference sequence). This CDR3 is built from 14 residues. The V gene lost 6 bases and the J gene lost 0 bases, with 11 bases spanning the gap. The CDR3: CASSPLNLNTEAFF. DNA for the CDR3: TGTGCCAGCAGCCCCCTTAATTTGAACACTGAAGCTTTCTTT.

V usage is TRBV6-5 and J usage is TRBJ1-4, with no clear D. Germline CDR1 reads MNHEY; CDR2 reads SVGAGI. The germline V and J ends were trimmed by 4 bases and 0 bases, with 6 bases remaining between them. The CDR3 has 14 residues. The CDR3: CASSLFATNEKLFF. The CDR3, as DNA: TGTGCCAGCAGTTTATTTGCAACTAATGAAAAACTGTTTTTT.

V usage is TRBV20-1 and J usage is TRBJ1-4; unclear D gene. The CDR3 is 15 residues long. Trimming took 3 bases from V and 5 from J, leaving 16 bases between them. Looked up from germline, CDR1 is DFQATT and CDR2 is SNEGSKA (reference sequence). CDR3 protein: CSASTLGHLNEKLFF. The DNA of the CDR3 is TGCAGTGCTAGTACTCTGGGCCATCTAAATGAAAAACTGTTTTTT.

This CDR3 is CASSSQRGGLHNEQFF. In DNA form, the CDR3 reads TGTGCCAGCTCATCCCAGCGGGGGGGCCTCCACAATGAGCAGTTCTTC. The chain recombines TRBV18 with TRBJ2-1; 10 bases agree with TRBD2. This CDR3 spans 16 amino acids. Germline V gene sequence: CDR1 KGHSH, CDR2 LQKENI. Germline trimming cut 5 bases from V and 5 bases from J; bases unmatched to any gene: 9.

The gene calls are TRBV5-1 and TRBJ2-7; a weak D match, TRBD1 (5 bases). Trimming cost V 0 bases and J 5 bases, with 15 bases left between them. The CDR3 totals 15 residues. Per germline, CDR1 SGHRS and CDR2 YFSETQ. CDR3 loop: CASSLADRQFNEQYF. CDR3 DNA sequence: TGCGCCAGCAGCTTGGCTGACAGACAATTCAACGAGCAGTACTTC.

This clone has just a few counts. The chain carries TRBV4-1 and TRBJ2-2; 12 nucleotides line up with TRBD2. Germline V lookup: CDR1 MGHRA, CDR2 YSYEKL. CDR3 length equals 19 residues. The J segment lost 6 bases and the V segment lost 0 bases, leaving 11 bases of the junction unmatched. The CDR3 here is CASSQESSGGARVAGELFF. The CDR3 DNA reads TGCGCCAGCAGCCAAGAGTCTAGCGGGGGGGCTCGGGTCGCCGGGGAGCTGTTTTTT.

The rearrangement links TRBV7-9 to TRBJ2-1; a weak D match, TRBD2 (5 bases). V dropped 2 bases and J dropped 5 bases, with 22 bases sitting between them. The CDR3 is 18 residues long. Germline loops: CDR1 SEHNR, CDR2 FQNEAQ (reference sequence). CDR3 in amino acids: CASSLNLAFWELNNEQFF. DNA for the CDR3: TGTGCCAGCAGCTTAAATCTAGCCTTTTGGGAGCTAAACAATGAGCAGTTCTTC.

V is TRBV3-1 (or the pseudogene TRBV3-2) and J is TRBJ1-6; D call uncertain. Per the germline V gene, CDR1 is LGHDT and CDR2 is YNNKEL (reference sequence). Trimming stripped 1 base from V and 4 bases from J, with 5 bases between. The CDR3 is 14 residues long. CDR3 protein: CASSQAQYNSPLHF. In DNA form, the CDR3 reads TGTGCCAGCAGCCAAGCCCAGTATAATTCACCCCTCCACTTT.

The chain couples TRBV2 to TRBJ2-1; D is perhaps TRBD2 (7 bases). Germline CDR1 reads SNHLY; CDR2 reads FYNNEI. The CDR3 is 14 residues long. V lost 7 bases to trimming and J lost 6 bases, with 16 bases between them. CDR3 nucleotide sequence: TGTGCCAGCACTTACGGGGGGCCTAGCAATGAGCAGTTCTTC. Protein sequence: CASTYGGPSNEQFF.

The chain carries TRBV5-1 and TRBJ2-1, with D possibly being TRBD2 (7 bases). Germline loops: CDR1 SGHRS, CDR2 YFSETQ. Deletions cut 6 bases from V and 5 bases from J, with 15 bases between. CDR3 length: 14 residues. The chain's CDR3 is CASKGGRVDNEQFF. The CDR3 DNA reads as TGCGCCAGCAAGGGGGGGCGGGTGGACAATGAGCAGTTCTTC.

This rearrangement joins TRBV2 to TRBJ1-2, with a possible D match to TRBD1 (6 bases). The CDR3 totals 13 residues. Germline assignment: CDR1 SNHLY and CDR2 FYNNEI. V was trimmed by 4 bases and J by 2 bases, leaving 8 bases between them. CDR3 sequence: CASSGTANYGYTF. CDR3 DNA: TGTGCCAGCAGTGGGACAGCAAACTATGGCTACACCTTC.

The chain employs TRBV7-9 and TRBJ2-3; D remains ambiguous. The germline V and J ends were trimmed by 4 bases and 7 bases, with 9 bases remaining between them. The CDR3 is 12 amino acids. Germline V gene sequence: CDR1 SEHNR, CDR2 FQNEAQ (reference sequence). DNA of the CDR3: TGTGCCAGCAGCTCCTCTGGCTATACGCAGTATTTT. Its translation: CASSSSGYTQYF.

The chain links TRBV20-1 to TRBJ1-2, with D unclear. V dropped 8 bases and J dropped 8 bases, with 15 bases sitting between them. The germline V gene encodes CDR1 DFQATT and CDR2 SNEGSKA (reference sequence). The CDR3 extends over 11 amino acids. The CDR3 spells CSPREKEGYTF. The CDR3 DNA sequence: TGCAGTCCCCGGGAGAAAGAAGGCTACACCTTC.

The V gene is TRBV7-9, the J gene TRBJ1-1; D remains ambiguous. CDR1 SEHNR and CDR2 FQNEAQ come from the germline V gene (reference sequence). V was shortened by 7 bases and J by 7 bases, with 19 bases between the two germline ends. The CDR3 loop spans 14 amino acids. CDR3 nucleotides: TGTGCCAGCACCATGGAGGTCTTAGATAGTGAAGCTTTCTTT. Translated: CASTMEVLDSEAFF.

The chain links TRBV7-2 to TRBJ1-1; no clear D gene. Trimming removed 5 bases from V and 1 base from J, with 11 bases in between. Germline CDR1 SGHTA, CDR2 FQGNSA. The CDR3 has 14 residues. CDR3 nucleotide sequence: TGTGCCAGCAGCCCCCGATCGGGGAACACTGAAGCTTTCTTT. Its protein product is CASSPRSGNTEAFF.

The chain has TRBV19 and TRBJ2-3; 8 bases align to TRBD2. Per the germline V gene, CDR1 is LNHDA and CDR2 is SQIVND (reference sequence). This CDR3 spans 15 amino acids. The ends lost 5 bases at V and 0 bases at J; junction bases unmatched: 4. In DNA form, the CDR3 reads TGTGCCAGTAGTCCAGCGGGGGTTAGCACAGATACGCAGTATTTT. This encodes CASSPAGVSTDTQYF.

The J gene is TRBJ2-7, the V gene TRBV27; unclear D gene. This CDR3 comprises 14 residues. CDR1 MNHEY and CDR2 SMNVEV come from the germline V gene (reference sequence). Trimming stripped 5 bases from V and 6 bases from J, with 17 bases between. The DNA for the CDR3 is TGTGCCAGCAGTCCCACGGTTGTAATCGGCGAGCAGTACTTC. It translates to CASSPTVVIGEQYF.